This paragraph covers one TCR beta chain sequence. As processed by the authors: Nucleated cell number was recorded as an estimate derived from reference gene primer amplification. The method was immunoSEQ multiplex PCR; TCRdb's version includes in-frame clones alone and lacks a portion of them. That table gives V, J and clone size, and the DNA gave D and trimming. The table lists approximately 130,000 clones, roughly 90% of them singletons. Unmatched junction bases numbered 4, after V lost 6 bases and J lost 5 bases. This CDR3 comprises 13 residues. This specimen comes from a study of blood T cell repertoires in COVID-19. Background on the study: Sites across the United States, Italy and Spain contributed samples from acute and convalescent COVID-19. T cells, B-cell-depleted T cells, or PBMCs provided the cDNA or gDNA that served as material.

The receptor was derived from a man over 45 with acute or convalescent COVID-19. V and J are TRBV12-3 or TRBV12-4 and TRBJ1-1; 9 bases fit TRBD1. The sequencing sample was made of peripheral blood. The CDR3 protein is CASSRGQGTEAFF. The CDR3 DNA reads as TGTGCCAGCAGCCGAGGACAGGGGACTGAAGCTTTCTTT.